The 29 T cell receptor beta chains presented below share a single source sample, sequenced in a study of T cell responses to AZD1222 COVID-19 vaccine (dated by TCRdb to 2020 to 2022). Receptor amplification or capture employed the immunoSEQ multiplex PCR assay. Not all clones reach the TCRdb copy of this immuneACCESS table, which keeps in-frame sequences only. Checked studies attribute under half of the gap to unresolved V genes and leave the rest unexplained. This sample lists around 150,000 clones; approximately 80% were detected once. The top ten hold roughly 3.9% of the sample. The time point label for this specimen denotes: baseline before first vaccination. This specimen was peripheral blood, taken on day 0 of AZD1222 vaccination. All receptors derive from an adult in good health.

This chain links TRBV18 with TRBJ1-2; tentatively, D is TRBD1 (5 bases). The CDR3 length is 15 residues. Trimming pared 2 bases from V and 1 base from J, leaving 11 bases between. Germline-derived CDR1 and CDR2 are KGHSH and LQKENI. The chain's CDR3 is CASSPFGGSNYGYTF. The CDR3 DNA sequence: TGTGCCAGCTCACCATTCGGGGGGAGTAACTATGGCTACACCTTC.

CDR3 residues: CASSQGRGRQETQYF. The CDR3 DNA follows: TGTGCCAGCAGCCAAGGGAGGGGGCGGCAAGAGACCCAGTACTTC. The genes are TRBV3-1 (or the pseudogene TRBV3-2) and TRBJ2-5; possible D gene TRBD1, 7 bases. Between the trimmed V and J ends, which lost 1 base and 2 bases, there was a span of 11 bases. Germline CDR1 and CDR2: LGHDT and YNNKEL (reference sequence). This CDR3 has 15 amino acids.

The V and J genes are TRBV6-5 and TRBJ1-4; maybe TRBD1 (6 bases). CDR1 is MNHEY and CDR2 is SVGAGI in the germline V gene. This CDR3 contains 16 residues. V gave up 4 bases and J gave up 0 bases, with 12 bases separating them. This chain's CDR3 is CASSLDRPATNEKLFF. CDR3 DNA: TGTGCCAGCAGTTTGGACAGACCTGCAACTAATGAAAAACTGTTTTTT.

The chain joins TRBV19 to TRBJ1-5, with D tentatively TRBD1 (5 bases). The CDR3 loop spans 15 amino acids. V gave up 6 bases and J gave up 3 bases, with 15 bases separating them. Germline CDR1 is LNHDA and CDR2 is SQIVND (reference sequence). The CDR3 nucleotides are TGTGCCAGTAGCCTTTTACAGGCGCTCAATCAGCCCCAGCATTTT. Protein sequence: CASSLLQALNQPQHF.

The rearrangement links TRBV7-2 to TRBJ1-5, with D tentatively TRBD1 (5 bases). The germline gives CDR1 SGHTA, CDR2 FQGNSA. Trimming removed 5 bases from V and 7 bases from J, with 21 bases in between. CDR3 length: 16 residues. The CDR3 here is CASSPRGEGRGQPQHF. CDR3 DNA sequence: TGTGCCAGCAGCCCTAGAGGGGAAGGGCGCGGGCAGCCCCAGCATTTT.

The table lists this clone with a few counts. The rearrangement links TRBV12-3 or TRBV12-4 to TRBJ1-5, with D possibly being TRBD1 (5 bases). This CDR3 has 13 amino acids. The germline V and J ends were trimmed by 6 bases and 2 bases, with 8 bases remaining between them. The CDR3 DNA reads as TGTGCCAGCAGGCCGACAGGCAATCAGCCCCAGCATTTT. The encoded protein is CASRPTGNQPQHF.

CDR3 bases: TGTGCCAGCAGTGAGTCAGAAGCTTTCTTT. Protein sequence: CASSESEAFF. The chain couples TRBV2 to TRBJ1-1; no clear D. This CDR3 has 10 amino acids. Germline V gives CDR1 SNHLY, CDR2 FYNNEI. V was cut by 3 bases and J by 8 bases, with 4 bases left in between.

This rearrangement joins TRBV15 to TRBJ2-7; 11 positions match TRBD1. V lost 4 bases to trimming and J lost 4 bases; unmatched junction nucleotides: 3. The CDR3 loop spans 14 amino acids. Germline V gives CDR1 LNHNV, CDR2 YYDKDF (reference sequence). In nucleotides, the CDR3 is TGTGCCACCAGCAACCGGGACAGGGGGTACGAGCAGTACTTC. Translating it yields CATSNRDRGYEQYF.

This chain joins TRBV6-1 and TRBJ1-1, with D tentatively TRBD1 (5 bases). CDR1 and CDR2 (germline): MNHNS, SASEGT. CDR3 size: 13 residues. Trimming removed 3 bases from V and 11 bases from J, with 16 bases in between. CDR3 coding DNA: TGTGCCAGCAGTGATTCTGGCAGGGTTGAGGCTTTCTTT. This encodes CASSDSGRVEAFF.

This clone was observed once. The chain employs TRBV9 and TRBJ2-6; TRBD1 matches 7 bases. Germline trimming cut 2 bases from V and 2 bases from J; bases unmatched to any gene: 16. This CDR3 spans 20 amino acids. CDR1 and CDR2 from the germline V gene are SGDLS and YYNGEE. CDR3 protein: CASSVVTAPGQFAGANVLTF. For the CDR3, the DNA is TGTGCCAGCAGCGTCGTGACCGCACCGGGACAGTTCGCTGGGGCCAACGTCCTGACTTTC.

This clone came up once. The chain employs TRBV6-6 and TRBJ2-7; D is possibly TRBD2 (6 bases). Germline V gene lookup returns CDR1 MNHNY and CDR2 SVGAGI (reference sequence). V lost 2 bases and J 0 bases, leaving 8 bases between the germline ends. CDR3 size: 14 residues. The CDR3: CASSYRDSSYEQYF. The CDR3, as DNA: TGTGCCAGCAGTTACCGGGACTCCTCCTACGAGCAGTACTTC.

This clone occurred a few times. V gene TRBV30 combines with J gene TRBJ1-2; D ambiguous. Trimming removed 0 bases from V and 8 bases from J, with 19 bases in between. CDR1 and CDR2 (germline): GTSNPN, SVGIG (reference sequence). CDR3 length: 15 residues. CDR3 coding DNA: TGTGCCTGGAGTGTCCGCACTGAGGTTTTCGGAGGCTACACCTTC. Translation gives CAWSVRTEVFGGYTF. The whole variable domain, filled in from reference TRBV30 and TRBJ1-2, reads SQTIHQWPATLVQPVGSPLSLECTVEGTSNPNLYWYRQAAGRGLQLLFYSVGIGQISSEVPQNLSASRPQDRQFILSSKKLLLSDSGFYLCAWSVRTEVFGGYTFGSGTRLTVV.

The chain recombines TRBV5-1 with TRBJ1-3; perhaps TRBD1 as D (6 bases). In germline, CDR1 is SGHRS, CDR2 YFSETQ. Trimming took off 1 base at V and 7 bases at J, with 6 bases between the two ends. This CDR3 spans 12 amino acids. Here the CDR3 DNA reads TGCGCCAGCAGCTTGCAGGGGAACACCATATATTTT. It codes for CASSLQGNTIYF.

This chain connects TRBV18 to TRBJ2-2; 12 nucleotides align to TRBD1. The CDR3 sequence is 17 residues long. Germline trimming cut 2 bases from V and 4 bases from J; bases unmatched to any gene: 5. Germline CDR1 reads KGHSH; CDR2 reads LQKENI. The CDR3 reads CASSPSGDRGRTGELFF. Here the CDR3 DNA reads TGTGCCAGCTCACCATCGGGGGACAGGGGGCGCACCGGGGAGCTGTTTTTT.

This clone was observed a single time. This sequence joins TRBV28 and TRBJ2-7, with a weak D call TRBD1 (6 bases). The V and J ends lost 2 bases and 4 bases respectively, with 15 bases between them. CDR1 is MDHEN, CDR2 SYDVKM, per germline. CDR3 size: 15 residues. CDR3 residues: CASSLAGALPYEQYF. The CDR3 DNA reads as TGTGCCAGCAGTTTAGCAGGGGCGCTTCCATACGAGCAGTACTTC.

In DNA form, the CDR3 reads TGTGCCTGGAGCGAAAAATCGGATACGCAGTATTTT. This translates into CAWSEKSDTQYF. This chain joins TRBV30 and TRBJ2-3; D is undetermined. V was trimmed by 3 bases and J by 6 bases, leaving 10 bases between them. The length of the CDR3 is 12 residues. Looked up from germline, CDR1 is GTSNPN and CDR2 is SVGIG (reference sequence).

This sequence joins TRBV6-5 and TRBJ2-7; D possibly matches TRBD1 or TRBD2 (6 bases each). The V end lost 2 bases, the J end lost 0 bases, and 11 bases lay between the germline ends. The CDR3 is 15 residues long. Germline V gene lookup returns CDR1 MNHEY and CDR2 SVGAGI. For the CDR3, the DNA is TGTGCCAGCAGTTACGGGGGGCGAAGCTCCTACGAGCAGTACTTC. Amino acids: CASSYGGRSSYEQYF.

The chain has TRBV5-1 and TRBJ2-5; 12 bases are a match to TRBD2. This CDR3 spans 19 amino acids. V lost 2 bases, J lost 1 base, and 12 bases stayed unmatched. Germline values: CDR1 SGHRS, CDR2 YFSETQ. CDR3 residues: CASSLSVGLAGGIQETQYF. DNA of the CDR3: TGCGCCAGCAGCTTAAGTGTCGGGCTAGCGGGGGGGATCCAAGAGACCCAGTACTTC.

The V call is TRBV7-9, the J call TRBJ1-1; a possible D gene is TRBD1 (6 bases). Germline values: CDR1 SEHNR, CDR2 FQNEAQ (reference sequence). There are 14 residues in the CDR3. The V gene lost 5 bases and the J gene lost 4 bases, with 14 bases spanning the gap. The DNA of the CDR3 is TGTGCCAGCAGCCCTGACGGGGGGGCCACTGAAGCTTTCTTT. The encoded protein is CASSPDGGATEAFF.

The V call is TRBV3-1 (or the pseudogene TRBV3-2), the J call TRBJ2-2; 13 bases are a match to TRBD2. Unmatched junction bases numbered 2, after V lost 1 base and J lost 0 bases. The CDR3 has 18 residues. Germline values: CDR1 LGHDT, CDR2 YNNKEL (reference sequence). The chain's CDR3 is CASSQGLAGGPNTGELFF. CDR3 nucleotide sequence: TGTGCCAGCAGCCAAGGACTAGCGGGGGGTCCGAACACCGGGGAGCTGTTTTTT.

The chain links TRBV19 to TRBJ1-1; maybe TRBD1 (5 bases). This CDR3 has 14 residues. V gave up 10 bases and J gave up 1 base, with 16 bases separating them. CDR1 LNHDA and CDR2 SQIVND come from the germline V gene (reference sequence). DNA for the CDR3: TGTGCCACCGTGGTCCAGGGTCCGAACACTGAAGCTTTCTTT. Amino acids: CATVVQGPNTEAFF. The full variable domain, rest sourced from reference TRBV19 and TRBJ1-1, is DGGITQSPKYLFRKEGQNVTLSCEQNLNHDAMYWYRQDPGQGLRLIYYSQIVNDFQKGDIAEGYSVSREKKESFPLTVTSAQKNPTAFYLCATVVQGPNTEAFFGQGTRLTVV.

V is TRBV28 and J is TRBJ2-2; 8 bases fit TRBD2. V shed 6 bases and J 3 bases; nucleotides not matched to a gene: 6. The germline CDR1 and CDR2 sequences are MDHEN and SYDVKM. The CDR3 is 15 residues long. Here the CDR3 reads CASRRGGPDTGELFF. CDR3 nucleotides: TGTGCCAGCAGACGGGGGGGCCCGGACACCGGGGAGCTGTTTTTT. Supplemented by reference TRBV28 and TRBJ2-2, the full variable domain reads DVKVTQSSRYLVKRTGEKVFLECVQDMDHENMFWYRQDPGLGLRLIYFSYDVKMKEKGDIPEGYSVSREKKERFSLILESASTNQTSMYLCASRRGGPDTGELFFGEGSRLTVL.

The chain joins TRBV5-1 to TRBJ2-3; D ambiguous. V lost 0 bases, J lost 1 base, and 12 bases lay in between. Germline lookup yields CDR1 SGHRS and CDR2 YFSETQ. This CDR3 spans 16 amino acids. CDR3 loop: CASSLGGGRGTDTQYF. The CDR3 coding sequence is TGCGCCAGCAGCTTGGGAGGCGGTAGAGGCACAGATACGCAGTATTTT.

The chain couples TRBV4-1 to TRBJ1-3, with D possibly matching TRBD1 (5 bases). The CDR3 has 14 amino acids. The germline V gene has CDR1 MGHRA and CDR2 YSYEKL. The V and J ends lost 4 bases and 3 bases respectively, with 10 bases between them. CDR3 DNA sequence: TGCGCCAGCAGCCCGGGGGGTCTTGGAAACACCATATATTTT. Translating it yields CASSPGGLGNTIYF.

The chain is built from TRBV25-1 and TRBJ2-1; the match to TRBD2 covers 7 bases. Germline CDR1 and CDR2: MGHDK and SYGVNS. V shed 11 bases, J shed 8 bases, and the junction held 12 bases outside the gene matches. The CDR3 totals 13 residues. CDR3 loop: CAHGGRGWDEQFF. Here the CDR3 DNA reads TGTGCCCACGGGGGGAGGGGATGGGATGAGCAGTTCTTC.

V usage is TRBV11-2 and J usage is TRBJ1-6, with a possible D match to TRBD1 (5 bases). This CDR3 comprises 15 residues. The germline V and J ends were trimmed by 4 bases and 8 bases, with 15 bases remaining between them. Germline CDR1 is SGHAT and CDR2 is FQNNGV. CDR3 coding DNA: TGTGCCAGCAGCTGGGAGGGACGTTTAGATTCACCCCTCCACTTT. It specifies CASSWEGRLDSPLHF.

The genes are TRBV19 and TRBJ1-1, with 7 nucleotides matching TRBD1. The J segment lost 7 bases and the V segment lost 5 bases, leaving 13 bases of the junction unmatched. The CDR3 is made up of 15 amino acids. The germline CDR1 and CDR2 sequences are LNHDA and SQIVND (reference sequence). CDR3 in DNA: TGTGCCAGTAGTCCCCCGGGACAGCGAACTAGTGAAGCTTTCTTT. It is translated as CASSPPGQRTSEAFF.

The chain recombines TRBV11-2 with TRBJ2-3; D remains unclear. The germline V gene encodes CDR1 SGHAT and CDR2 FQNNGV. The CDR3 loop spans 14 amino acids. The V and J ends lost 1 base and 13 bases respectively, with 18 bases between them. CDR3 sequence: CASSLATATPLKYF. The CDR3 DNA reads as TGTGCCAGCAGCTTAGCAACGGCCACACCCTTGAAGTATTTT.

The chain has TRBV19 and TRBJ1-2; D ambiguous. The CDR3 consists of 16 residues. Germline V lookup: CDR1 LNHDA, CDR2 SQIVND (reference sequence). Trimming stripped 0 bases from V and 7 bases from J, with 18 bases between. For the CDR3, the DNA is TGTGCCAGTAGTATAGATATCGACCCTATAGGTGGTGGCTACACCTTC. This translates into CASSIDIDPIGGGYTF.